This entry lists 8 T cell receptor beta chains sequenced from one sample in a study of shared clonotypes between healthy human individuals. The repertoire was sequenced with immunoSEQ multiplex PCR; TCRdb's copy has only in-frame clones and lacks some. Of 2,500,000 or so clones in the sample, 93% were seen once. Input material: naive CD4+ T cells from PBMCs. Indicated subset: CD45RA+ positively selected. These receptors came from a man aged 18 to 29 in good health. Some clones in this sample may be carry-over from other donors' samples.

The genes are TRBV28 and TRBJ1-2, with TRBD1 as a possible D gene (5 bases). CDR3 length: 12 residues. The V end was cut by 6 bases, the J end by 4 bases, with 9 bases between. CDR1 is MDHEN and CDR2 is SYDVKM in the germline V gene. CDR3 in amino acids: CASRGRGYGYTF. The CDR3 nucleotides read TGTGCCAGCAGGGGGCGCGGCTATGGCTACACCTTC.

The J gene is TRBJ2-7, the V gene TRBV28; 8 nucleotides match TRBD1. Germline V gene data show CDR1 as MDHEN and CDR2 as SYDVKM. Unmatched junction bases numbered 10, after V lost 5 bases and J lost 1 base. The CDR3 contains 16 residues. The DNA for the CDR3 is TGTGCCAGCAGTCCAGGACAGGGAGTAAGATCCTACGAGCAGTACTTC. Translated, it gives CASSPGQGVRSYEQYF.

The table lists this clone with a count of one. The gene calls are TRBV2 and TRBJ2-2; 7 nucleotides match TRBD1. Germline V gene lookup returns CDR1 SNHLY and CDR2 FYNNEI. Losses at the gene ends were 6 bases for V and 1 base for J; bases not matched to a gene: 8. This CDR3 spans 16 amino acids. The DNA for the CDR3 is TGTGCCAGCAGCAAAACGGGACAGAGGAACACCGGGGAGCTGTTTTTT. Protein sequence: CASSKTGQRNTGELFF.

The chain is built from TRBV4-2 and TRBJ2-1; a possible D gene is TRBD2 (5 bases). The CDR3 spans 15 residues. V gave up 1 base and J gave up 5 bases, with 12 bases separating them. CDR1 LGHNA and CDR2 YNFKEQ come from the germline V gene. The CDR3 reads CASSQVVGADNEQFF. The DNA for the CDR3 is TGTGCCAGCAGCCAAGTGGTGGGAGCCGACAATGAGCAGTTCTTC.

The CDR3 loop reads CASSFQSLAGGSEQYF. The CDR3 nucleotides read TGTGCCAGCAGCTTCCAGTCACTAGCGGGAGGTTCCGAGCAGTACTTC. J is TRBJ2-7 and V is TRBV7-2, with TRBD2 matching over 12 bases. CDR3 length: 16 residues. The V segment lost 3 bases and the J segment 6 bases; nucleotides outside the gene matches: 9. CDR1 is SGHTA and CDR2 is FQGNSA in the germline V gene.

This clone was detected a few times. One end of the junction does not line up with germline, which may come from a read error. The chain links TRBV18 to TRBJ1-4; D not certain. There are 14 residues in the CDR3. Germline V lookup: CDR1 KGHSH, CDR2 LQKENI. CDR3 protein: CASSPAPRRPALLF. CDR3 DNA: TGTGCCAGCTCACCGGCCCCTCGGCGGCCGGCTCTCCTTTTT.

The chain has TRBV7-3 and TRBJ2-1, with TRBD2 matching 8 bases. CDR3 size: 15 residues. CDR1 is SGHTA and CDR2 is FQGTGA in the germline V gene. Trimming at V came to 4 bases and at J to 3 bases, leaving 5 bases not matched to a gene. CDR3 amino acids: CASSSGRAGYNEQFF. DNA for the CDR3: TGTGCCAGCAGCTCCGGGAGGGCGGGCTACAATGAGCAGTTCTTC.

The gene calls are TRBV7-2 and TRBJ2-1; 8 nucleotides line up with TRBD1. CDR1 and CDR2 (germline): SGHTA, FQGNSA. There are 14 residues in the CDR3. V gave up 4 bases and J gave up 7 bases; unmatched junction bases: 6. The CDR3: CASSSGQGWNEQFF. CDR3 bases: TGTGCCAGCAGCTCAGGACAGGGTTGGAATGAGCAGTTCTTC.